Below are 11 T cell receptor beta chains sequenced from a single sample in a study of sequential checkpoint blockade in melanoma. Data came from immunoSEQ multiplex PCR; TCRdb stores just in-frame clones and leaves some out. Of approximately 10,000 clones listed, about 80% are singletons. Treatment meaning: randomized to nivolumab then ipilimumab (arm A) or the reverse (arm B). The source material was CD8+ T cells sorted from blood (inferred from file names), sampled from a patient given nivolumab and ipilimumab in sequence. All receptors come from a human donor with melanoma.

The chain uses TRBV6-6 and TRBJ1-5; TRBD1 matches 8 bases. The CDR3 has 16 amino acids. Germline V lookup: CDR1 MNHNY, CDR2 SVGAGI (reference sequence). Trimming took 0 bases from V and 9 from J; bases not matched to a gene: 10. As DNA, the CDR3 is TGTGCCAGCAGTTACTCGGCGGCAGGGGGCTCGGGGCCCCAGCATTTT. It is translated as CASSYSAAGGSGPQHF.

J is TRBJ2-7 and V is TRBV6-1; D perhaps matches TRBD2 (7 bases). The germline CDR1 and CDR2 sequences are MNHNS and SASEGT. This CDR3 comprises 17 residues. V lost 2 bases and J 3 bases, leaving 20 bases between the germline ends. The CDR3, as DNA: TGTGCCAGCAGTGAATTCGTCGGGGGGCACTCCCTCTACGAGCAGTACTTC. Translating gives CASSEFVGGHSLYEQYF.

This clone was seen just once. The chain carries TRBV7-6 and TRBJ2-3; TRBD1 is a possible D gene (6 bases). This CDR3 has 14 amino acids. Germline V gives CDR1 SGHVS, CDR2 FNYEAQ. Deletions cut 1 base from V and 4 bases from J, with 9 bases between. Written as DNA, the CDR3 is TGTGCCAGCAGCTTAGTGGGGGCGGCAGATACGCAGTATTTT. It specifies CASSLVGAADTQYF.

The V gene is TRBV5-4, the J gene TRBJ1-5, with TRBD1 identical over 7 bases. Germline CDR1 is SGHNT and CDR2 is YYREEE (reference sequence). Unmatched junction bases numbered 13, after V lost 4 bases and J lost 0 bases. This CDR3 comprises 18 residues. The DNA of the CDR3 is TGTGCCAGCAGCCAGCATAAGACAGGGCATTATAGCAATCAGCCCCAGCATTTT. It encodes CASSQHKTGHYSNQPQHF.

The chain uses TRBV29-1 and TRBJ1-1, with 8 bases aligning to TRBD1. The V gene's germline CDR1 is SQVTM and CDR2 ANQGSEA. V lost 7 bases, J lost 5 bases, and 9 bases stayed unmatched. The CDR3 loop spans 13 amino acids. The CDR3 nucleotides are TGCAGCGCCATAGGGACAGGTGTAACTGAAGCTTTCTTT. It codes for CSAIGTGVTEAFF. The full variable domain, completed using reference TRBV29-1 and TRBJ1-1, is SAVISQKPSRDICQRGTSLTIQCQVDSQVTMMFWYRQQPGQSLTLIATANQGSEATYESGFVIDKFPISRPNLTFSTLTVSNMSPEDSSIYLCSAIGTGVTEAFFGQGTRLTVV.

The chain carries TRBV9 and TRBJ2-1; 7 nucleotides align to TRBD1. After removal of 3 bases from V and 1 base from J, the junction contained 4 bases not matched to a gene. Germline CDR1 and CDR2: SGDLS and YYNGEE. The CDR3 totals 15 residues. CDR3 DNA: TGTGCCAGCAGCGCACGGACAGGTTCCTACAATGAGCAGTTCTTC. Protein product: CASSARTGSYNEQFF.

Only a few counts were recorded for this clone. The CDR3 region has the DNA TGTGCCAGCAGTTTAAGTTGGACAAATAATTCACCCCTCCACTTT. Protein product: CASSLSWTNNSPLHF. The gene calls are TRBV28 and TRBJ1-6; maybe TRBD1 (5 bases). V was pared by 2 bases and J by 5 bases, with 10 bases between. This CDR3 has 15 amino acids. CDR1 MDHEN and CDR2 SYDVKM come from the germline V gene.

V and J are TRBV6-1 and TRBJ1-2; TRBD1 might be the D (6 bases). V was cut by 0 bases and J by 4 bases, with 21 bases left in between. Looked up from germline, CDR1 is MNHNS and CDR2 is SASEGT. There are 18 residues in the CDR3. The DNA of the CDR3 is TGTGCCAGCAGTGAAGCGCGGGGGGGCATGCATCTTAGCTATGGCTACACCTTC. Translating gives CASSEARGGMHLSYGYTF.

The chain couples TRBV28 to TRBJ2-1; D is unresolved. Germline V gene data show CDR1 as MDHEN and CDR2 as SYDVKM. Trimming pared 1 base from V and 10 bases from J, leaving 8 bases between. This CDR3 spans 12 amino acids. CDR3 residues: CASSLSFREQFF. CDR3 nucleotides: TGTGCCAGCAGTTTATCATTCCGGGAGCAGTTCTTC.

This rearrangement joins TRBV7-8 to TRBJ2-7; D is perhaps TRBD1 (6 bases). Trimming took 5 bases from V and 4 from J, leaving 21 bases between them. In germline, CDR1 is SGHVS, CDR2 FQNEAQ. The CDR3 runs to 16 residues. CDR3 DNA: TGTGCCAGCAGCATACCAGGGGTTGGAGGATCGTACGAGCAGTACTTC. Amino acids: CASSIPGVGGSYEQYF.

This chain's CDR3 is CASSLATRGTGEGYTF. The DNA of the CDR3 is TGTGCCAGCAGCTTAGCGACGAGGGGGACAGGGGAAGGCTACACCTTC. V usage is TRBV7-8 and J usage is TRBJ1-2; TRBD1 matches 10 bases. The V gene's germline CDR1 is SGHVS and CDR2 FQNEAQ. V was pared by 0 bases and J by 8 bases, with 9 bases of the junction left unmatched. The length of the CDR3 is 16 residues.